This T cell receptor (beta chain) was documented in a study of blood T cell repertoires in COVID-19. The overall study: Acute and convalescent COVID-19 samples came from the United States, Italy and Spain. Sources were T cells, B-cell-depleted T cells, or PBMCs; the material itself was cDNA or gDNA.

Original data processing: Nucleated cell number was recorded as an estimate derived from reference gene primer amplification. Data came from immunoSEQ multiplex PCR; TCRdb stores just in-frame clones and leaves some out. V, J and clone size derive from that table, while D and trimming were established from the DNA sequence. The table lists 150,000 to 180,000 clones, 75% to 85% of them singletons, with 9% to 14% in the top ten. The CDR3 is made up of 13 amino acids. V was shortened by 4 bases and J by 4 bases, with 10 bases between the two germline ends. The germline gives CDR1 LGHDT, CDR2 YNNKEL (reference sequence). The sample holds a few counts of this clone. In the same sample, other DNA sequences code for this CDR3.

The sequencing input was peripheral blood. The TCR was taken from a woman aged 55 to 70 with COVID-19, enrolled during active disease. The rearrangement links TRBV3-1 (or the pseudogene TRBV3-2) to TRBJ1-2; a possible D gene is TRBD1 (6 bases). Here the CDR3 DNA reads TGTGCCAGCAGCCGGGGACAATTCTATGGCTACACCTTC. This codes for CASSRGQFYGYTF.